The rows below give T cell receptor beta chains drawn from one sample of a study of T cell responses to AZD1222 COVID-19 vaccine. Sequencing was performed with immunoSEQ multiplex PCR; in TCRdb, only in-frame clones are kept and a portion is missing. The sample holds around 78,000 clones, roughly 87% seen once. The sequencing used peripheral blood, collected on day 0 of MenACWY control vaccination. These receptors originate from an adult in good health. The conserved cysteine and the conserved F or W are not part of the CDR3 here. Each record gives: D gene, V gene, J gene, CDR3 protein. A D gene is named only where the DNA matches it firmly.

D: NA; V: TRBV12-3/TRBV12-4; J: TRBJ2-1; CDR3: ASRGRGDEQF
D: TRBD1; V: TRBV2; J: TRBJ1-4; CDR3: ASSGTGVGEKLF
D: NA; V: TRBV7-2; J: TRBJ2-1; CDR3: ASSLAGGNEQF
D: NA; V: TRBV18; J: TRBJ1-4; CDR3: ASSPLPNAEKLF
D: NA; V: TRBV11-2; J: TRBJ2-1; CDR3: ASSLYSRDAGQF
D: TRBD1; V: TRBV7-9; J: TRBJ2-7; CDR3: ASSPDRVHEQY
D: NA; V: TRBV6-2/TRBV6-3; J: TRBJ2-7; CDR3: ASSYTHFNEQY
D: NA; V: TRBV18; J: TRBJ2-5; CDR3: ASSLQETQY
D: TRBD2; V: TRBV7-8; J: TRBJ2-3; CDR3: ASRLAGTLDTQY
D: NA; V: TRBV30; J: TRBJ1-2; CDR3: AWTQGSVDGYT
D: NA; V: TRBV7-9; J: TRBJ2-3; CDR3: ASSLVGNTDTQY
D: NA; V: TRBV20-1; J: TRBJ2-7; CDR3: SGLGSEQY
D: TRBD1; V: TRBV5-1; J: TRBJ1-4; CDR3: ASSSGTGVEKLF
D: NA; V: TRBV4-3; J: TRBJ2-5; CDR3: ASSQVGRVRDTQY
D: TRBD2; V: TRBV7-2; J: TRBJ2-1; CDR3: ASTLTSGGAPEQF
D: TRBD1; V: TRBV3-1/TRBV3-2; J: TRBJ1-6; CDR3: ASSQLSDRGDGLGSPLH
D: NA; V: TRBV20-1; J: TRBJ1-5; CDR3: SASQDQPQH
D: NA; V: TRBV14; J: TRBJ2-4; CDR3: ASSQEAGLDIQY
D: NA; V: TRBV3-1/TRBV3-2; J: TRBJ1-6; CDR3: ASSQEEGANSPLH
D: NA; V: TRBV7-8; J: TRBJ2-2; CDR3: ASSLVLPRPFNTGELF
D: TRBD1; V: TRBV6-6; J: TRBJ1-1; CDR3: ASSYWTGRNTEAF
D: NA; V: TRBV7-9; J: TRBJ1-4; CDR3: ASSTRQEVNEKLF
D: NA; V: TRBV19; J: TRBJ1-1; CDR3: ASGYDRNTEAF
D: TRBD1; V: TRBV5-1; J: TRBJ2-7; CDR3: ASSGGASYEQY
D: NA; V: TRBV19; J: TRBJ1-5; CDR3: ASSIEGYSNQPQH
D: TRBD1; V: TRBV14; J: TRBJ2-7; CDR3: ASSQGPRDSDGKQY
D: NA; V: TRBV10-3; J: TRBJ1-1; CDR3: AISEGYRMGENTEAF
D: TRBD1; V: TRBV28; J: TRBJ1-1; CDR3: ASSPGTVNTEAF
D: NA; V: TRBV19; J: TRBJ1-1; CDR3: ASSRVTTVNTEAF
D: TRBD1; V: TRBV2; J: TRBJ1-1; CDR3: ASRGTGRRTEAF
D: NA; V: TRBV6-4; J: TRBJ2-2; CDR3: ASSASGFTGELF
D: NA; V: TRBV18; J: TRBJ2-7; CDR3: ASSPPGGAYREQY
D: NA; V: TRBV27; J: TRBJ1-4; CDR3: ASSLTGNFNEKLF
D: NA; V: TRBV7-9; J: TRBJ2-5; CDR3: ASGGRLQETQY
D: TRBD1; V: TRBV18; J: TRBJ2-7; CDR3: ASSPGQGTYEQY
D: NA; V: TRBV18; J: TRBJ2-5; CDR3: ASSRVSGETQY
D: TRBD1; V: TRBV6-1; J: TRBJ2-2; CDR3: ASSETGLLDTGELF
D: TRBD1; V: TRBV3-1/TRBV3-2; J: TRBJ1-2; CDR3: ASSLDRGSGYT
D: TRBD1; V: TRBV3-1/TRBV3-2; J: TRBJ1-2; CDR3: ASSRQGNYGYT
D: NA; V: TRBV2; J: TRBJ1-4; CDR3: ASTRGASPNEKLF
D: TRBD1; V: TRBV2; J: TRBJ1-6; CDR3: ASTSPKGTGNSPLH
D: NA; V: TRBV5-1; J: TRBJ2-5; CDR3: ASRFLPGTLRKVQETQY
D: NA; V: TRBV4-3; J: TRBJ1-2; CDR3: ASSQDPGVGYGYT
D: NA; V: TRBV6-5; J: TRBJ1-4; CDR3: ASGGWGEKLF
D: NA; V: TRBV30; J: TRBJ2-5; CDR3: AWSWSRETQY
D: NA; V: TRBV27; J: TRBJ1-5; CDR3: ASSLFRESNQPQH
D: NA; V: TRBV19; J: TRBJ2-4; CDR3: ASSTSNRLAKNIQY
D: NA; V: TRBV11-1; J: TRBJ1-5; CDR3: ASSADGPNQPQH
D: TRBD2; V: TRBV3-1/TRBV3-2; J: TRBJ2-1; CDR3: ASRSTSGGADEQF